The 26 T cell receptor beta chains below come from one sample, sequenced in a study of graft-versus-host responses after intestinal transplantation. Some clones are missing from TCRdb's copy, which holds only in-frame ones; the method was immunoSEQ multiplex PCR. Among more than 100,000 clones listed, 85% to 95% were seen once. These receptors have no known antigen. The source material was unstimulated CD8+ T cells sorted from spleen or lymph node cells, sampled before intestinal transplant. The receptors originated from a human donor who received an intestinal transplant.

V usage is TRBV28 and J usage is TRBJ1-2; unclear D gene. CDR1 and CDR2 (germline): MDHEN, SYDVKM. The CDR3 covers 12 residues. V was clipped by 5 bases and J by 6 bases, with 10 bases between them. The CDR3 sequence: CASSPTRNGYTF. DNA of the CDR3: TGTGCCAGCAGTCCGACGAGGAATGGCTACACCTTC.

This clone was seen once. The gene calls are TRBV4-3 and TRBJ2-3; D is tentatively TRBD1 or TRBD2 (5 bases each). The V end lost 0 bases, the J end lost 2 bases, and 12 bases lay between the germline ends. Per germline, CDR1 LGHNA and CDR2 YSLEER. This CDR3 is 16 amino acids long. CDR3 protein: CASSQDSGPVTDTQYF. CDR3 bases: TGCGCCAGCAGCCAAGATTCGGGACCAGTCACAGATACGCAGTATTTT.

CDR3 protein: CASSLARVEQYF. The CDR3 nucleotides read TGTGCCAGCAGCTTGGCTAGGGTCGAGCAGTACTTC. The V and J genes are TRBV5-5 and TRBJ2-5, with D unclear. The DNA end is a closer match to TRBJ2-7, so the J assignment may be wrong. Germline assignment: CDR1 SGHKS and CDR2 YYEKEE (reference sequence). The CDR3 is 12 residues long.

The chain combines TRBV6-1 with TRBJ2-5; D is possibly TRBD1 (5 bases). The assigned J gene may be wrong: the sequence end matches TRBJ2-7 better. The CDR3 totals 14 residues. CDR1 is MNHNS, CDR2 SASEGT, per germline. The CDR3 loop is CASRPQGHTYEQYF. The DNA for the CDR3 is TGTGCCAGCAGGCCCCAGGGCCATACCTACGAGCAGTACTTC.

The chain carries TRBV5-1 and TRBJ2-7; a possible D gene is TRBD2 (5 bases). V shed 2 bases and J shed 3 bases, with 6 bases lying between them. Germline CDR1 SGHRS, CDR2 YFSETQ. This CDR3 contains 12 residues. The CDR3 spells CASSFGGYEQYF. CDR3 sequence (DNA): TGCGCCAGCAGCTTTGGAGGCTACGAGCAGTACTTC. Variable domain in full (rest from reference TRBV5-1 and TRBJ2-7): KAGVTQTPRYLIKTRGQQVTLSCSPISGHRSVSWYQQTPGQGLQFLFEYFSETQRNKGNFPGRFSGRQFSNSRSEMNVSTLELGDSALYLCASSFGGYEQYFGPGTRLTVT.

The gene calls are TRBV4-3 and TRBJ2-7; perhaps D is TRBD1 or TRBD2 (6 bases each). There are 13 residues in the CDR3. V was clipped by 2 bases and J by 3 bases, with 8 bases between them. Germline-derived CDR1 and CDR2 are LGHNA and YSLEER. The DNA of the CDR3 is TGCGCCAGCAGCCAAAGGGGGGACTACGAGCAGTACTTC. The encoded protein is CASSQRGDYEQYF.

In the case of this clone: The sample carries other DNA sequences with the same CDR3. The gene calls are TRBV4-3 and TRBJ2-7; TRBD1 aligns across 11 bases. Trimming at V came to 1 base and at J to 3 bases, leaving 2 bases not matched to a gene. Germline V gene sequence: CDR1 LGHNA, CDR2 YSLEER. The CDR3 runs 15 residues. CDR3 residues: CASSQGGTGGYEQYF. The CDR3, as DNA: TGCGCCAGCAGCCAAGGAGGGACAGGGGGCTACGAGCAGTACTTC.

The chain joins TRBV13 to TRBJ2-1, with 8 bases lining up with TRBD1. Unmatched junction bases numbered 7, after V lost 3 bases and J lost 6 bases. The CDR3 sequence is 15 residues long. CDR1 and CDR2 from the germline V gene are PRHDT and FYEKMQ (reference sequence). Here the CDR3 DNA reads TGTGCCAGCAGCTTGGGCAGGGGGCGCGGCAATGAGCAGTTCTTC. It codes for CASSLGRGRGNEQFF.

The gene calls are TRBV4-1 and TRBJ1-2; D is possibly TRBD1 (5 bases). Germline values: CDR1 MGHRA, CDR2 YSYEKL. Trimming cost V 2 bases and J 8 bases, with 12 bases left between them. The CDR3 loop spans 13 amino acids. The CDR3 sequence: CASSQRTPPGYTF. CDR3 sequence (DNA): TGCGCCAGCAGCCAAAGGACACCCCCGGGCTACACCTTC.

The V and J genes are TRBV27 and TRBJ2-1, with TRBD2 matching over 7 bases. V was pared by 6 bases and J by 2 bases, with 13 bases of the junction left unmatched. This CDR3 is built from 17 residues. In germline, CDR1 is MNHEY, CDR2 SMNVEV (reference sequence). CDR3 nucleotides: TGTGCCAGCAGCCTTAGGTGGGCGGGAGATCCCTACAATGAGCAGTTCTTC. It is translated as CASSLRWAGDPYNEQFF.

V usage is TRBV6-1 and J usage is TRBJ2-1, with TRBD2 identical over 10 bases. Germline CDR1 MNHNS, CDR2 SASEGT. V lost 2 bases and J lost 5; bases outside the gene matches: 9. This CDR3 has 17 amino acids. The DNA of the CDR3 is TGTGCCAGCAGTGAACTCGGTCTAGCGGGAGTCAACAATGAGCAGTTCTTC. It encodes CASSELGLAGVNNEQFF.

The rearrangement joins TRBV6-9 to TRBJ1-1; maybe TRBD1 (5 bases). Looked up from germline, CDR1 is MNHGY and CDR2 is SVAAGI. V was trimmed by 6 bases and J by 7 bases, leaving 15 bases between them. The CDR3 runs to 13 residues. The CDR3 bases are TGTGCCAGCAGGGATAACAGGTTCAGTGAAGCTTTCTTT. Its translation is CASRDNRFSEAFF.

The chain recombines TRBV7-9 with TRBJ2-5; 11 positions match TRBD2. The CDR3 contains 19 residues. Per the germline V gene, CDR1 is SEHNR and CDR2 is FQNEAQ (reference sequence). V dropped 2 bases and J dropped 3; count of bases not matched to a gene: 14. The DNA of the CDR3 is TGTGCCAGCAGCTTACCCTCATGGGCTAGCGGGAGGCGGGAAGAGACCCAGTACTTC. It translates to CASSLPSWASGRREETQYF.

Of note for this clone: A read error may produce the germline difference seen at one junction end. The chain carries TRBV5-1 and TRBJ2-1; D is uncertain. The CDR3 has 13 residues. Germline V gives CDR1 SGHRS, CDR2 YFSETQ. The CDR3 here is CASSLVGYNERFF. The CDR3 DNA reads TGCGCCAGCAGCTTGGTTGGGTACAATGAGCGGTTCTTC.

The rearrangement links TRBV9 to TRBJ1-1, with 8 bases that match TRBD1. The junction had 9 bases not matched to a gene; V was cut back by 4 bases and J by 7 bases. The CDR3 spans 14 residues. Per germline, CDR1 SGDLS and CDR2 YYNGEE. CDR3 sequence reads: CASSPRTGLNEAFF. For the CDR3, the DNA is TGTGCCAGCAGCCCCAGGACAGGGTTAAATGAAGCTTTCTTT.

V is TRBV4-2 and J is TRBJ2-1; the D is unclear. This CDR3 is 15 amino acids long. V was pared by 1 base and J by 0 bases, with 7 bases between. The germline gives CDR1 LGHNA, CDR2 YNFKEQ. Here the CDR3 reads CASSQAPSSYNEQFF. The CDR3 DNA reads as TGTGCCAGCAGCCAAGCCCCTAGCTCCTACAATGAGCAGTTCTTC.

This chain joins TRBV27 and TRBJ1-1; no clear D gene. The CDR3 is made up of 14 amino acids. Germline lookup yields CDR1 MNHEY and CDR2 SMNVEV (reference sequence). V lost 5 bases to trimming and J lost 6 bases, with 16 bases between them. The CDR3 loop is CASSPPGVGSEAFF. CDR3 coding DNA: TGTGCCAGCAGTCCCCCGGGCGTAGGGTCTGAAGCTTTCTTT.

The chain combines TRBV7-6 with TRBJ2-7, with 14 bases matching TRBD2. CDR1 and CDR2 from the germline V gene are SGHVS and FNYEAQ. V gave up 1 base and J gave up 2 bases; unmatched junction bases: 1. This CDR3 has 16 residues. CDR3 nucleotides: TGTGCCAGCAGCTTAGAGACTAGCGGGAGGGCCTACGAGCAGTACTTC. This translates into CASSLETSGRAYEQYF.

The V call is TRBV11-3, the J call TRBJ2-3, with 7 bases lining up with TRBD2. The CDR3 consists of 14 residues. CDR1 and CDR2 (germline): SGHNT, YENEEA. The junction had 2 bases not matched to a gene; V was cut back by 5 bases and J by 0 bases. The CDR3 nucleotides are TGTGCCAGCAGCCCAGCGGGGAGCACAGATACGCAGTATTTT. Translating it yields CASSPAGSTDTQYF.

Of note for this clone: At one of its ends the junction is not consistent with the germline gene, which may arise from a read error. The V and J genes are TRBV19 and TRBJ2-1; TRBD2 agrees at 11 bases. Germline V gene sequence: CDR1 LNHDA, CDR2 SQIVND (reference sequence). CDR3 length: 15 residues. The CDR3 nucleotides are TGTGCCAGTAGGATAGCGGGAGGGCCCATAAATGAGCAGTTCTTC. The encoded protein is CASRIAGGPINEQFF.

V is TRBV7-9 and J is TRBJ2-7, with 8 bases fitting TRBD2. From germline, CDR1 is SEHNR and CDR2 FQNEAQ (reference sequence). Trimming cost V 1 base and J 3 bases; bases outside gene matches: 8. The CDR3 is made up of 16 amino acids. The CDR3 spells CASSLVGQRELYEQYF. CDR3 nucleotides: TGTGCCAGCAGCTTAGTTGGCCAGCGGGAGCTCTACGAGCAGTACTTC.

The CDR3 spells CASSYGGIYEQFF. The CDR3 DNA follows: TGTGCCAGCAGTTACGGAGGTATCTATGAGCAGTTCTTC. The rearrangement uses TRBV6-5 and TRBJ2-1, with TRBD2 as a possible D gene (5 bases). The CDR3 sequence is 13 residues long. V lost 2 bases to trimming and J lost 8 bases, with 10 bases between them. Germline-derived CDR1 and CDR2 are MNHEY and SVGAGI.

V and J are TRBV4-1 and TRBJ2-1; 7 bases align to TRBD2. CDR1 MGHRA and CDR2 YSYEKL come from the germline V gene. V gave up 4 bases and J gave up 5 bases; unmatched junction bases: 8. The CDR3 runs 15 residues. DNA of the CDR3: TGCGCCAGCAGCCCCCGTGCGGGGGTCGACAATGAGCAGTTCTTC. Its translation is CASSPRAGVDNEQFF.

The V call is TRBV4-1, the J call TRBJ2-7, with D possibly being TRBD1 (5 bases). Deletions cut 0 bases from V and 1 base from J, with 13 bases between. CDR1 is MGHRA and CDR2 is YSYEKL in the germline V gene. The CDR3 is 16 residues long. The chain's CDR3 is CASSQEVLYRSYEQYF. In DNA form, the CDR3 reads TGCGCCAGCAGCCAAGAGGTACTATACAGGTCCTACGAGCAGTACTTC.

This clone was detected a few times. The chain uses TRBV9 and TRBJ1-2; the D is unclear. Germline-derived CDR1 and CDR2 are SGDLS and YYNGEE. The CDR3 spans 14 residues. V lost 2 bases, J lost 8 bases, and 16 bases lay in between. Written as DNA, the CDR3 is TGTGCCAGCAGCGTGGTCGGACGGCGGAGGGGCTACACCTTC. Amino acids: CASSVVGRRRGYTF.

The V call is TRBV6-5, the J call TRBJ2-5; D possibly corresponds to TRBD2 (6 bases). With 4 bases removed from V and 5 bases from J, the gap between germline ends came to 14 bases. The germline V gene encodes CDR1 MNHEY and CDR2 SVGAGI. This CDR3 comprises 14 residues. CDR3 DNA: TGTGCCAGCAGTTTGGTCGGGAGTTGGGAGACCCAGTACTTC. Its translation: CASSLVGSWETQYF.